The source of this TCR beta chain is a study of human thymus T cells. General study findings and limits: Both thymic and peripheral blood repertoires showed apparently biased V and J usage.

Germline V lookup: CDR1 MNHNY, CDR2 SVGAGI (reference sequence). V was shortened by 1 base and J by 0 bases, with 7 bases between the two germline ends. This CDR3 contains 16 residues. Those donating were healthy Finnish infants in corrective surgery for congenital heart defects. All available leukocytes, rather than a set cell count, yielded the blood DNA. On this clone: Its specificity is unknown.

Generated by immunoSEQ multiplex PCR, the TCRdb table keeps only in-frame clones and is missing some. The profile shows about 44,000 clones, 85% to 95% of them singletons. The receptor comes from a boy under two years old with a congenital heart defect but otherwise immunologically healthy. The genes are TRBV6-6 and TRBJ2-6; no firm D call. The sequenced sample consisted of blood. CDR3 sequence (DNA): TGTGCCAGCAGTTACTTCAGTGGCTCTGGGGCCAACGTCCTGACTTTC. It yields the protein CASSYFSGSGANVLTF.